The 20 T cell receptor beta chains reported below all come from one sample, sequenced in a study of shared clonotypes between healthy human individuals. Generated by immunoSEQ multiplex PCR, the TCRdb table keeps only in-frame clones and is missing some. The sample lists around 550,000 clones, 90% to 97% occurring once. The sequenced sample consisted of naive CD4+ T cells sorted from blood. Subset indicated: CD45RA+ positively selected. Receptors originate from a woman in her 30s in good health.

The CDR3: CASSPYSGVQNNEQFF. The CDR3 region has the DNA TGTGCCAGCTCACCCTACAGCGGCGTTCAAAACAATGAGCAGTTCTTC. The chain uses TRBV18 and TRBJ2-1; perhaps TRBD2 as D (5 bases). The V end was cut by 3 bases, the J end by 5 bases, with 17 bases between. The CDR3 totals 16 residues. Germline-derived CDR1 and CDR2 are KGHSH and LQKENI.

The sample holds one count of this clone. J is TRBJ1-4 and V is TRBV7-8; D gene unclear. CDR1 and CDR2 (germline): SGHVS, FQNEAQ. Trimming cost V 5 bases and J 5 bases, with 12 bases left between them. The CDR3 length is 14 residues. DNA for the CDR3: TGTGCCAGCAGCCGGACTGAGAAAAATGAAAAACTGTTTTTT. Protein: CASSRTEKNEKLFF.

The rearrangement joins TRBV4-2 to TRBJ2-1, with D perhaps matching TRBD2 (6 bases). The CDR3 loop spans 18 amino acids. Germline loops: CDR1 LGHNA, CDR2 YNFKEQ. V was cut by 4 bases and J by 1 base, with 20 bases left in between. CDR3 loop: CASSRPVATSRSYNEQFF. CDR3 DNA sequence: TGTGCCAGCAGCCGTCCCGTGGCCACTAGCAGGTCCTACAATGAGCAGTTCTTC.

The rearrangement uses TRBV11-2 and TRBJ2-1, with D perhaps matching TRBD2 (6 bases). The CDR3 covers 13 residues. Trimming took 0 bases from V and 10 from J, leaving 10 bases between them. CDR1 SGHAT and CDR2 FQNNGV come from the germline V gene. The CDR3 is CASSLDPSVEQFF. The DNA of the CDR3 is TGTGCCAGCAGCTTAGATCCTAGCGTGGAGCAGTTCTTC.

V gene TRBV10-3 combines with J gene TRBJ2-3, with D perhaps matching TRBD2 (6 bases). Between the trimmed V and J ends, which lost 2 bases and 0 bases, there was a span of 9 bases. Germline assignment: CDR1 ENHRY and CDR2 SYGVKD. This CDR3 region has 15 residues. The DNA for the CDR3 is TGTGCCATCAGTGAGGACGGGACTAGCACAGATACGCAGTATTTT. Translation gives CAISEDGTSTDTQYF.

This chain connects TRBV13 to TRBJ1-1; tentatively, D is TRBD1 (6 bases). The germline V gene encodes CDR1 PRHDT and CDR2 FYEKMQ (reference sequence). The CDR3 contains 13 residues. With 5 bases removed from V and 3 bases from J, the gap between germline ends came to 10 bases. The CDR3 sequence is CASSAHRDTEAFF. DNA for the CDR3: TGTGCCAGCAGCGCCCACAGGGACACTGAAGCTTTCTTT.

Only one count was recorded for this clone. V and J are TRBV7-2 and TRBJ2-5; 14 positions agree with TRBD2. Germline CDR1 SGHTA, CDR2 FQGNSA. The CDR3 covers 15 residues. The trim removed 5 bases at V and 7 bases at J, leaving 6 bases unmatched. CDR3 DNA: TGTGCCAGCAGCCCTGGACTAGCGGGAGGTTGGACCCAGTACTTC. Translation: CASSPGLAGGWTQYF.

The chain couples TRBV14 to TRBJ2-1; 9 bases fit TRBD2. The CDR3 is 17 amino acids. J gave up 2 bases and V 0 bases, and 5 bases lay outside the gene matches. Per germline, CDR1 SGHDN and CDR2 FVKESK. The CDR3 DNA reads TGTGCCAGCAGCCAAGAGGCCCTAGCGGGGACCTACAATGAGCAGTTCTTC. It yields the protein CASSQEALAGTYNEQFF. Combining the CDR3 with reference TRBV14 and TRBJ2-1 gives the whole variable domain EAGVTQFPSHSVIEKGQTVTLRCDPISGHDNLYWYRRVMGKEIKFLLHFVKESKQDESGMPNNRFLAERTGGTYSTLKVQPAELEDSGVYFCASSQEALAGTYNEQFFGPGTRLTVL.

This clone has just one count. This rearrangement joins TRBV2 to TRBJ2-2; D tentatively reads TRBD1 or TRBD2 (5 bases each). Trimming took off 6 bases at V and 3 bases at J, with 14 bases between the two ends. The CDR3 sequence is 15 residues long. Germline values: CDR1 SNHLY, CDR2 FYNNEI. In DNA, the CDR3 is TGTGCCAGCAGAAGACAGACCGGGGACACCGGGGAGCTGTTTTTT. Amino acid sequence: CASRRQTGDTGELFF.

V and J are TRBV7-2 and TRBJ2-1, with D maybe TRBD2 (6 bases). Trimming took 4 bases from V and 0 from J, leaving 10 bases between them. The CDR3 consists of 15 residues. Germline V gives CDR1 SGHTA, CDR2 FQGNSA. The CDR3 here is CASSSAAGSYNEQFF. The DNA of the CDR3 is TGTGCCAGCAGCTCCGCAGCGGGCTCCTACAATGAGCAGTTCTTC.

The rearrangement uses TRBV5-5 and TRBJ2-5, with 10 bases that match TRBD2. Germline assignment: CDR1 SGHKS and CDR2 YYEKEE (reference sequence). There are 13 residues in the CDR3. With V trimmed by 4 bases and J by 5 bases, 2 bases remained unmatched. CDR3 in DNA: TGTGCCAGCAGCAGGGGACTAGCGGAGACCCAGTACTTC. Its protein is CASSRGLAETQYF. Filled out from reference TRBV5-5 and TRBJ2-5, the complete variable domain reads DAGVTQSPTHLIKTRGQQVTLRCSPISGHKSVSWYQQVLGQGPQFIFQYYEKEERGRGNFPDRFSARQFPNYSSELNVNALLLGDSALYLCASSRGLAETQYFGPGTRLLVL.

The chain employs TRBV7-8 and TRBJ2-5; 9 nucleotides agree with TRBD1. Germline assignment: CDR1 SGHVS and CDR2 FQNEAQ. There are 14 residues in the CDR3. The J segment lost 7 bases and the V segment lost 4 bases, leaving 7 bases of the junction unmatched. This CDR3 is CASSSGQGEGTQYF. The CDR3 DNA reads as TGTGCCAGCAGCTCGGGACAGGGAGAAGGGACCCAGTACTTC.

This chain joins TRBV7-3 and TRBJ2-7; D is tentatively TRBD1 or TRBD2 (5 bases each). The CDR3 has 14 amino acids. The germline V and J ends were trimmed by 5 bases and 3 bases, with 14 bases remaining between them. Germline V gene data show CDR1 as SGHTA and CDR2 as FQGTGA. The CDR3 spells CASSPRDGDYEQYF. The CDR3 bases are TGTGCCAGCAGCCCCCGGGACGGGGACTACGAGCAGTACTTC.

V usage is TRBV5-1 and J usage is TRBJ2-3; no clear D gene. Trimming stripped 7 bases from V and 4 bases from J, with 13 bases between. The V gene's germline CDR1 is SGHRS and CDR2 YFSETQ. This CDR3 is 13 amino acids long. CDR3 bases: TGCGCCAGCGGTGGGCCCCCCCCAGATACGCAGTATTTT. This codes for CASGGPPPDTQYF.

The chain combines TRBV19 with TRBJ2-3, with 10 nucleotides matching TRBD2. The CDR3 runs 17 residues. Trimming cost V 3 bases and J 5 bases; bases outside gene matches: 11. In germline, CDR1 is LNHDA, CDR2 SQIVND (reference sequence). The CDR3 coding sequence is TGTGCCAGTAGTATCCGGCTAGCGGGAGAGGTAGGAGATACGCAGTATTTT. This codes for CASSIRLAGEVGDTQYF.

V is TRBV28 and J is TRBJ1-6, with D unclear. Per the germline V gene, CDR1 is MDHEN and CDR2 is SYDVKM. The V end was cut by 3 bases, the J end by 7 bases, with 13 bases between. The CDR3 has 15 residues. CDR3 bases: TGTGCCAGCAGTTTTGGTGTCCGCCACAATTCACCCCTCCACTTT. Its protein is CASSFGVRHNSPLHF.

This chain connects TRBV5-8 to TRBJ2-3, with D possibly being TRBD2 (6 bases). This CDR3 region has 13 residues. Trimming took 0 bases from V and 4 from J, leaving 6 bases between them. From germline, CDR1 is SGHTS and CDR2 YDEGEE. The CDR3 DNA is TGTGCCAGCAGCTTGGCGGGGGCAGATACGCAGTATTTT. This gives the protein CASSLAGADTQYF.

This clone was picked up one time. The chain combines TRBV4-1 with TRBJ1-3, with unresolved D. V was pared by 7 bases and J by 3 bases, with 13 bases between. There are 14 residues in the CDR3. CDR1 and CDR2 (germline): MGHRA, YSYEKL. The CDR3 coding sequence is TGCGCCAGCACCCCAGTGATTTATGGAAACACCATATATTTT. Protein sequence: CASTPVIYGNTIYF.

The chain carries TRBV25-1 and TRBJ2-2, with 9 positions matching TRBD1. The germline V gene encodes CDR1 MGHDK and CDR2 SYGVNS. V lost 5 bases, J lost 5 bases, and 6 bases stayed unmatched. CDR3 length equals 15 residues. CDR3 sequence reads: CASSFTGGRTGELFF. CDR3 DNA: TGTGCCAGCAGTTTCACAGGGGGCAGGACCGGGGAGCTGTTTTTT.

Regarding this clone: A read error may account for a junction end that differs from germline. The CDR3 reads CASSLDFTGELFF. Written as DNA, the CDR3 is TGTGCCAGCAGCCTAGACTTTACCGGGGAGCTGTTTTTT. The J gene is TRBJ2-2, the V gene TRBV11-2; D remains ambiguous. The CDR3 length is 13 residues. Germline loops: CDR1 SGHAT, CDR2 FQNNGV.